These T cell receptor beta chains were read from a single sample in a study of T cell responses to AZD1222 COVID-19 vaccine. The protocol was immunoSEQ multiplex PCR, while the TCRdb copy is restricted to in-frame clones and leaves out a portion. The sample has tens of thousands of clones, more than 70% seen once. The sequencing here drew on peripheral blood, taken on day 0 of AZD1222 vaccination. The receptor source for this set is an adult in good health. Both conserved end residues are part of each CDR3. Each record gives: D gene, V gene, clone size, J gene, CDR3 protein, CDR3 DNA. D genes are given only for firm matches. Only part of the rows carry a size: once, few, many, or a class if the clone is expanded.

-,TRBV28,-,TRBJ1-1,CASRNNKGLNTEAFF,TGTGCCAGCAGGAATAACAAAGGGTTGAACACTGAAGCTTTCTTT
-,TRBV5-1,-,TRBJ2-7,CASSPTTGASYEQYF,TGCGCCAGCAGCCCTACCACGGGGGCCTCCTACGAGCAGTACTTC
-,TRBV6-1,-,TRBJ1-2,CASSEDSRDRRGYTF,TGTGCCAGCAGTGAAGATTCCAGGGACCGCCGGGGCTACACCTTC
TRBD1,TRBV5-6,-,TRBJ1-4,CASSLGTGDEKLFF,TGTGCCAGCAGCTTAGGGACAGGGGATGAAAAACTGTTTTTT
TRBD2,TRBV24-1,once,TRBJ2-5,CATSDPAGVGETQYF,TGTGCCACCAGTGATCCGGCGGGAGTAGGTGAGACCCAGTACTTC
-,TRBV6-2/TRBV6-3,-,TRBJ1-6,CASSYSRETSSYNSPLHF,TGTGCCAGCAGTTACTCGCGGGAAACCAGCTCCTATAATTCACCCCTCCACTTT
TRBD1,TRBV10-3,-,TRBJ1-1,CAISDRGTGHTEAFF,TGTGCCATCAGTGACAGGGGGACAGGACACACTGAAGCTTTCTTT
TRBD2,TRBV7-6,-,TRBJ2-5,CASSPQRVASGGPQETQYF,TGTGCCAGCAGCCCCCAGCGGGTGGCTAGCGGGGGACCCCAAGAGACCCAGTACTTC
-,TRBV18,-,TRBJ1-1,CASSPRTDFTEAFF,TGTGCCAGCTCACCACGGACCGACTTCACTGAAGCTTTCTTT
-,TRBV6-5,few,TRBJ1-5,CASSQGRDQPQHF,TGTGCCAGCAGCCAGGGAAGGGATCAGCCCCAGCATTTT
TRBD2,TRBV11-2,-,TRBJ2-7,CASSLELAGPYEQYF,TGTGCCAGCAGCTTAGAACTAGCGGGGCCCTACGAGCAGTACTTC
-,TRBV9,-,TRBJ1-2,CASSARGIGYTF,TGTGCCAGCAGCGCGAGGGGTATTGGCTACACCTTC
-,TRBV7-8,-,TRBJ1-1,CASSPDRFWEAFF,TGTGCCAGCAGCCCCGACAGGTTTTGGGAAGCTTTCTTT
TRBD1,TRBV28,-,TRBJ2-7,CASTVDRVGEQYF,TGTGCCAGCACCGTGGACAGGGTTGGCGAGCAGTACTTC
-,TRBV7-8,-,TRBJ2-3,CASSLARWQGTTDTQYF,TGTGCCAGCAGCTTAGCGCGGTGGCAGGGAACCACAGATACGCAGTATTTT
-,TRBV7-3,-,TRBJ1-2,CASSFQGSYGYTF,TGTGCCAGCAGCTTTCAGGGGAGCTATGGCTACACCTTC
TRBD1,TRBV7-6,once,TRBJ2-7,CASSSGQGYGYEQYF,TGTGCCAGCAGCTCGGGACAGGGTTATGGCTACGAGCAGTACTTC
-,TRBV7-9,-,TRBJ2-3,CASSPEALTDTQYF,TGTGCCAGCAGCCCCGAGGCCCTCACAGATACGCAGTATTTT
TRBD2,TRBV28,-,TRBJ2-1,CASGSGVYNEQFF,TGTGCCAGCGGGAGCGGGGTTTACAATGAGCAGTTCTTC
-,TRBV7-9,-,TRBJ1-6,CASSRGAAYNSPLHF,TGTGCCAGCAGCCGGGGGGCAGCCTATAATTCACCCCTCCACTTT
-,TRBV18,-,TRBJ1-5,CASSPNGGDQPQHF,TGTGCCAGCTCACCAAATGGGGGGGATCAGCCCCAGCATTTT
TRBD2,TRBV5-6,-,TRBJ2-1,CASSIIAGDYNEQFF,TGTGCCAGCAGCATCATAGCGGGGGACTACAATGAGCAGTTCTTC
-,TRBV21-1,-,TRBJ1-5,CASVRGDSNQPQHF,TGTGCCAGCGTGAGAGGGGATAGCAATCAGCCCCAGCATTTT
-,TRBV28,-,TRBJ1-1,CASSPRTGSGMNTEAFF,TGTGCCAGCAGTCCTCGGACCGGCAGCGGCATGAACACTGAAGCTTTCTTT
TRBD1,TRBV18,-,TRBJ2-2,CASSPTGHTGELFF,TGTGCCAGCTCTCCGACAGGGCACACCGGGGAGCTGTTTTTT
-,TRBV7-2,-,TRBJ2-5,CASSWGQGQETQYF,TGTGCCAGCAGTTGGGGACAAGGCCAAGAGACCCAGTACTTC
-,TRBV5-4,-,TRBJ1-2,CASSLGTVSYNYGYTF,TGTGCCAGCAGCTTGGGGACAGTCTCATATAACTATGGCTACACCTTC
TRBD1,TRBV19,-,TRBJ1-5,CATTDRGQPQHF,TGTGCCACTACGGACAGGGGGCAGCCCCAGCATTTT
-,TRBV9,-,TRBJ2-3,CASSVGRGGSDTQYF,TGTGCCAGCAGCGTAGGCAGGGGGGGCTCAGATACGCAGTATTTT
TRBD1,TRBV28,-,TRBJ1-6,CASSRRDRLNSPLHF,TGTGCCAGCAGTAGGCGGGACAGGCTTAATTCACCCCTCCACTTT
-,TRBV7-9,-,TRBJ2-5,CASSLLGNVGETQYF,TGTGCCAGCAGCTTACTCGGGAACGTCGGAGAGACCCAGTACTTC
-,TRBV20-1,-,TRBJ2-1,CSVSQGNEQFF,TGCAGTGTTTCACAGGGTAATGAGCAGTTCTTC
TRBD1,TRBV28,-,TRBJ2-7,CATSGQGYEQYF,TGTGCCACATCAGGACAGGGCTACGAGCAGTACTTC
-,TRBV12-3/TRBV12-4,-,TRBJ1-5,CASSLGVQPQHF,TGTGCCAGCAGTTTAGGGGTTCAGCCCCAGCATTTT
-,TRBV11-3,-,TRBJ2-7,CASSLRGTYEQYF,TGTGCCAGCAGCTTACGAGGGACCTACGAGCAGTACTTC
-,TRBV28,-,TRBJ1-5,CASSSATVNQPQHF,TGTGCCAGCAGCTCGGCGACAGTCAATCAGCCCCAGCATTTT
TRBD1,TRBV2,-,TRBJ2-7,CASNPDRGWEYEQYF,TGTGCCAGCAACCCGGACAGGGGCTGGGAGTACGAGCAGTACTTC
-,TRBV12-3/TRBV12-4,-,TRBJ2-1,CASSFRGFNEQFF,TGTGCCAGCAGTTTTCGGGGATTCAATGAGCAGTTCTTC
TRBD1,TRBV11-2,-,TRBJ2-7,CASSFGQGASEQYF,TGTGCCAGCAGCTTTGGACAGGGGGCTTCCGAGCAGTACTTC
TRBD1,TRBV4-2,-,TRBJ2-3,CASSLQGSTDTQYF,TGTGCCAGCAGTCTACAGGGGAGCACAGATACGCAGTATTTT
TRBD1,TRBV7-8,-,TRBJ1-1,CASSVTGTAEAFF,TGTGCCAGCAGCGTGACCGGGACAGCAGAAGCTTTCTTT
-,TRBV19,-,TRBJ1-1,CASGRGINTEAFF,TGTGCCAGTGGCAGGGGAATCAACACTGAAGCTTTCTTT
-,TRBV18,-,TRBJ2-7,CASSPRDIYEQYF,TGTGCCAGCTCACCTCGGGACATTTACGAGCAGTACTTC
-,TRBV9,-,TRBJ1-4,CASSEGRRNEKLFF,TGTGCCAGCAGCGAGGGACGTCGTAATGAAAAACTGTTTTTT
TRBD1,TRBV2,-,TRBJ2-7,CASIRGTGDYEQYF,TGTGCCAGCATCCGTGGGACAGGGGACTACGAGCAGTACTTC
TRBD1,TRBV4-2,-,TRBJ2-2,CASSQGTGANTGELFF,TGTGCCAGCAGCCAAGGAACAGGGGCGAACACCGGGGAGCTGTTTTTT
-,TRBV7-9,-,TRBJ1-1,CASSSGPPRTEAFF,TGTGCCAGCAGCTCCGGGCCCCCGCGCACTGAAGCTTTCTTT
TRBD1,TRBV7-3,-,TRBJ1-1,CASSPRQGATEAFF,TGTGCCAGCAGCCCCAGACAGGGGGCGACTGAAGCTTTCTTT
-,TRBV2,-,TRBJ1-1,CASSGVGNTEAFF,TGTGCCAGCAGTGGAGTCGGGAACACTGAAGCTTTCTTT
-,TRBV19,-,TRBJ1-3,CASSFDSYSGNTIYF,TGTGCCAGTAGTTTCGACAGCTATTCTGGAAACACCATATATTTT
-,TRBV2,-,TRBJ2-2,CASGEQTTGELFF,TGTGCCAGCGGGGAACAGACCACCGGGGAGCTGTTTTTT
-,TRBV19,-,TRBJ1-2,CASNQDPMIYGYTF,TGTGCCAGCAACCAAGACCCCATGATCTATGGCTACACCTTC
-,TRBV5-4,-,TRBJ2-7,CASSLAVGDEQYF,TGTGCCAGCAGCTTGGCCGTGGGGGACGAGCAGTACTTC